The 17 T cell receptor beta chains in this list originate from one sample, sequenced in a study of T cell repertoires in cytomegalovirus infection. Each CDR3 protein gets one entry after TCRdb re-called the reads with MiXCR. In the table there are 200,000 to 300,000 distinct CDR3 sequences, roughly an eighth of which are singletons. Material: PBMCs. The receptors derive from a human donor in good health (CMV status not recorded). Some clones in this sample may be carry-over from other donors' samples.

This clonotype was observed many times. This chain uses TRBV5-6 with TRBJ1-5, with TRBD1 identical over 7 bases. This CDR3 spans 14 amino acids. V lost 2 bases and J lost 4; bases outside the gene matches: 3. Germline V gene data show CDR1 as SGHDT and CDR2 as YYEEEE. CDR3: CASSLGDRNQPQHF. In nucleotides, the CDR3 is TGTGCCAGCAGCTTAGGGGACAGAAATCAGCCCCAGCATTTT.

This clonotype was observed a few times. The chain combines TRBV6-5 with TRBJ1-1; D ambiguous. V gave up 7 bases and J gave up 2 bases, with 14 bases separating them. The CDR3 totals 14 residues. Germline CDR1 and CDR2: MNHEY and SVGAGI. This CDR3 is CASTAVRGNTEAFF. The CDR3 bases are TGTGCCAGCACCGCTGTACGGGGTAACACTGAAGCTTTCTTT.

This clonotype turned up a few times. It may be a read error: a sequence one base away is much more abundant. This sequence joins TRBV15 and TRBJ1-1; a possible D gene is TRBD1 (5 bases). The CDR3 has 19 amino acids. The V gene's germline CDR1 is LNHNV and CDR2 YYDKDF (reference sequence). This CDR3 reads CATNRDGPGSLRLNTEAFF. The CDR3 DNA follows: TGTGCCACCAACAGAGATGGGCCAGGGTCACTCAGGCTCAACACTGAAGCTTTCTTT.

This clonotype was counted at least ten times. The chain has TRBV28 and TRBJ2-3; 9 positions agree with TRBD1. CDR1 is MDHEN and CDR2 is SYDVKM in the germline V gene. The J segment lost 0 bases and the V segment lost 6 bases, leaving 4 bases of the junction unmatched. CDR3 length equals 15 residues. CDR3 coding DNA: TGTGCCAGCAGCCCGACAGGGGGAAGCACAGATACGCAGTATTTT. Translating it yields CASSPTGGSTDTQYF.

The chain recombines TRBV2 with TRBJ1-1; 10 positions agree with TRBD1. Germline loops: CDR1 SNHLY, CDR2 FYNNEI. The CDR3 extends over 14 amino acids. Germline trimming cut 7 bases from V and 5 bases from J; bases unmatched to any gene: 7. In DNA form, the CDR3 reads TGTGCCAGCAATCCGGACAGGGGGTTGACTGAAGCTTTCTTT. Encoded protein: CASNPDRGLTEAFF.

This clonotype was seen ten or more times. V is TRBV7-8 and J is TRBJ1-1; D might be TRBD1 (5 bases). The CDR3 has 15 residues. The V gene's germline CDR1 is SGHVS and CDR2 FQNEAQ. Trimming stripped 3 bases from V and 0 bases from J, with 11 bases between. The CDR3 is CASSLVQGVNTEAFF. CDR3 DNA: TGTGCCAGCAGCTTGGTTCAGGGAGTGAACACTGAAGCTTTCTTT. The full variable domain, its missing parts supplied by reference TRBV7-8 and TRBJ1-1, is GAGVSQSPRYKVAKRGQDVALRCDPISGHVSLFWYQQALGQGPEFLTYFQNEAQLDKSGLPSDRFFAERPEGSVSTLKIQRTQQEDSAVYLCASSLVQGVNTEAFFGQGTRLTVV.

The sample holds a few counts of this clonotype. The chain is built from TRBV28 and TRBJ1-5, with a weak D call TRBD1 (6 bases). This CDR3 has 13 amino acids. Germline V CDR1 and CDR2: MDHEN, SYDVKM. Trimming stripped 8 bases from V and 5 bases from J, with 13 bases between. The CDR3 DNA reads TGTGCCAGCGGTATACAGGGAGATCAGCCCCAGCATTTT. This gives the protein CASGIQGDQPQHF.

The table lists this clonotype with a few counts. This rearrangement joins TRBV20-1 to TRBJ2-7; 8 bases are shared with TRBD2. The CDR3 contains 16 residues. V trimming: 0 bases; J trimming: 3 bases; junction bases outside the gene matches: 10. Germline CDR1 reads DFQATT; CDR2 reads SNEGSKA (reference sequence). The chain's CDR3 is CSAREAGRGARYEQYF. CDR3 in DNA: TGCAGTGCTAGAGAGGCCGGGCGGGGGGCGCGCTACGAGCAGTACTTC.

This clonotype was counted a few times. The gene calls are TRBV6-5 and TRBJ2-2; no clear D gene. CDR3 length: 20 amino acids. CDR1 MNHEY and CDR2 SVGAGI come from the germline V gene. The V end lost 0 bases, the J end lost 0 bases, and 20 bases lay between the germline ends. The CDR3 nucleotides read TGTGCCAGCAGTTACTCCCAGGCACGGATCGAGACACCGAACACCGGGGAGCTGTTTTTT. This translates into CASSYSQARIETPNTGELFF.

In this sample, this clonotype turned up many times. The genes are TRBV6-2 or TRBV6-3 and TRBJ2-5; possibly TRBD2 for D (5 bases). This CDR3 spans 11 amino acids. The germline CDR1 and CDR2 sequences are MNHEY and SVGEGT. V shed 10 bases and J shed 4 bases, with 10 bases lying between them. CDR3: CATSGGETQYF. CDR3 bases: TGTGCCACCTCAGGAGGAGAGACCCAGTACTTC.

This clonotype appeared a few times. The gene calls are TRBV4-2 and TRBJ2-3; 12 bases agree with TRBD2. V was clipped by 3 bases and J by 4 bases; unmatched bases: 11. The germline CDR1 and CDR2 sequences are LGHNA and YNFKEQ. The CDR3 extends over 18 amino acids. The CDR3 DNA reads TGTGCCAGCAGCCAGGCTGGACTAGCGGGGAAAGTCTCAGATACGCAGTATTTT. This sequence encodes CASSQAGLAGKVSDTQYF.

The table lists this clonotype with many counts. CDR3: CASSLGSPNQPQHF. The CDR3 region has the DNA TGTGCCAGCAGCTTGGGCAGCCCAAATCAGCCCCAGCATTTT. V and J are TRBV7-2 and TRBJ1-5; D not certain. The CDR3 extends over 14 amino acids. Germline V gene data show CDR1 as SGHTA and CDR2 as FQGNSA. With 3 bases removed from V and 4 bases from J, the gap between germline ends came to 10 bases. Complete variable domain (other parts from reference TRBV7-2 and TRBJ1-5): GAGVSQSPSNKVTEKGKDVELRCDPISGHTALYWYRQSLGQGLEFLIYFQGNSAPDKSGLPSDRFSAERTGGSVSTLTIQRTQQEDSAVYLCASSLGSPNQPQHFGDGTRLSIL.

CDR3 nucleotides: TGTGCCAGCAGCTTAGGGATGGGACACAATCAGCCCCAGCATTTT. The encoded protein is CASSLGMGHNQPQHF. V usage is TRBV7-2 and J usage is TRBJ1-5; the D gene is possibly TRBD1 (6 bases). Trimming left V 1 base short and J 3 bases short, with 10 bases between. The germline gives CDR1 SGHTA, CDR2 FQGNSA. This CDR3 comprises 15 residues.

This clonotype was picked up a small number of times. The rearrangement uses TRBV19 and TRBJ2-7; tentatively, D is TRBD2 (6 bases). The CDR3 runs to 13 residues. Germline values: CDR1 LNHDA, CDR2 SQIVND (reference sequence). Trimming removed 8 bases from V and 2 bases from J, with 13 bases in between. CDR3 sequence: CASGHTGAYEQYF. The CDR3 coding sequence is TGTGCCAGTGGCCACACGGGGGCCTACGAGCAGTACTTC.

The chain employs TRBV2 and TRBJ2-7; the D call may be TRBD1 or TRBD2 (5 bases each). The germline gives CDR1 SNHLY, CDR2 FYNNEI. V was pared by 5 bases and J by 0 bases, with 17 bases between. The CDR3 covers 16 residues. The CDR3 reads CASSIGTTASSYEQYF. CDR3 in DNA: TGTGCCAGCAGTATCGGGACGACGGCCAGCTCCTACGAGCAGTACTTC.

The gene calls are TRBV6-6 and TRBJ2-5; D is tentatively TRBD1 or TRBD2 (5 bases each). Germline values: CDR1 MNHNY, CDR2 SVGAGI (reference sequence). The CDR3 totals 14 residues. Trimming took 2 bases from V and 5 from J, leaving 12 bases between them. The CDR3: CASSYRRGPETQYF. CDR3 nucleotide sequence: TGTGCCAGCAGTTACCGTCGGGGACCGGAGACCCAGTACTTC.

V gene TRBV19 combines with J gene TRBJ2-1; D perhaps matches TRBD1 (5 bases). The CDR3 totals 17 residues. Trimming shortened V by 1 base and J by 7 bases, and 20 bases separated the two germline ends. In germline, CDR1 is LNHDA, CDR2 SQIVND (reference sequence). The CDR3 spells CASSIVPRVGAKNEQFF. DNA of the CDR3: TGTGCCAGTAGTATAGTGCCCAGGGTAGGGGCCAAGAATGAGCAGTTCTTC.